This passage covers 32 T cell receptor beta chains from one sample sequenced in a study of cytomegalovirus exposure and HLA in healthy donors. A multiplex PCR was run with 60 Vbeta primers and 13 Jbeta primers. Sequencing used immunoSEQ multiplex PCR; TCRdb keeps in-frame clones, though not all of them. Of 180,000 or so clones listed, approximately 80% were seen once; the top ten hold approximately 0.8%. The sample was PBMCs. These receptors came from a woman aged 18 to 35 in good health and CMV-seronegative.

V usage is TRBV7-8 and J usage is TRBJ1-1, with TRBD1 as a possible D gene (5 bases). Per germline, CDR1 SGHVS and CDR2 FQNEAQ. V shed 3 bases and J shed 0 bases, with 5 bases lying between them. The CDR3 extends over 13 amino acids. Written as DNA, the CDR3 is TGTGCCAGCAGCTTGACAGTGAACACTGAAGCTTTCTTT. It encodes CASSLTVNTEAFF. The full variable domain, its missing parts supplied by reference TRBV7-8 and TRBJ1-1, is GAGVSQSPRYKVAKRGQDVALRCDPISGHVSLFWYQQALGQGPEFLTYFQNEAQLDKSGLPSDRFFAERPEGSVSTLKIQRTQQEDSAVYLCASSLTVNTEAFFGQGTRLTVV.

This chain links TRBV29-1 with TRBJ2-1; TRBD1 aligns across 12 bases. There are 13 residues in the CDR3. The trim removed 7 bases at V and 7 bases at J, leaving 5 bases unmatched. Germline V lookup: CDR1 SQVTM, CDR2 ANQGSEA. The CDR3 loop is CSARDRGLNEQFF. The CDR3, as DNA: TGCAGCGCTAGGGACAGGGGGCTTAATGAGCAGTTCTTC.

In this sample, this clone turned up once. This chain connects TRBV29-1 to TRBJ2-5; possible D gene TRBD1, 6 bases. Germline V lookup: CDR1 SQVTM, CDR2 ANQGSEA. There are 16 residues in the CDR3. Trimming left V 3 bases short and J 1 base short, with 18 bases between. The CDR3 DNA sequence: TGCAGCGTTGATGGGGGCGGAAACAGACGCCAAGAGACCCAGTACTTC. Translation: CSVDGGGNRRQETQYF.

This clone occurred a few times. This chain uses TRBV4-1 with TRBJ2-1; the match to TRBD2 covers 12 bases. The CDR3 contains 14 residues. Losses at the gene ends were 5 bases for V and 10 bases for J; bases not matched to a gene: 6. Germline V gene sequence: CDR1 MGHRA, CDR2 YSYEKL. CDR3 protein: CASSVSSGRGEQFF. CDR3 coding DNA: TGCGCCAGCAGCGTATCTAGCGGGAGGGGAGAGCAGTTCTTC.

V usage is TRBV19 and J usage is TRBJ2-3, with a possible D match to TRBD1 (6 bases). Germline CDR1 is LNHDA and CDR2 is SQIVND (reference sequence). CDR3 length: 11 residues. V was shortened by 8 bases and J by 8 bases, with 11 bases between the two germline ends. The CDR3 sequence: CASGQGGTQYF. CDR3 coding DNA: TGTGCCAGTGGACAAGGGGGTACGCAGTATTTT.

The chain links TRBV9 to TRBJ2-2; D ambiguous. In germline, CDR1 is SGDLS, CDR2 YYNGEE. The V end lost 6 bases, the J end lost 2 bases, and 5 bases lay between the germline ends. The CDR3 totals 12 residues. As DNA, the CDR3 is TGTGCCAGCACCTTTAACACCGGGGAGCTGTTTTTT. Translated: CASTFNTGELFF.

Only one count was recorded for this clone. The rearrangement joins TRBV2 to TRBJ1-2; unclear D gene. Germline loops: CDR1 SNHLY, CDR2 FYNNEI. Deletions cut 2 bases from V and 4 bases from J, with 8 bases between. The CDR3 runs 13 residues. The CDR3 sequence: CASSERWFYGYTF. CDR3 sequence (DNA): TGTGCCAGCAGTGAACGGTGGTTCTATGGCTACACCTTC.

The chain couples TRBV28 to TRBJ2-7, with 10 nucleotides matching TRBD1. Germline values: CDR1 MDHEN, CDR2 SYDVKM. This CDR3 region has 14 residues. With V trimmed by 6 bases and J by 2 bases, 4 bases remained unmatched. CDR3 in DNA: TGTGCCAGCAGCGCCGGGACAGGGGCCTACGAGCAGTACTTC. The encoded protein is CASSAGTGAYEQYF.

J is TRBJ1-3 and V is TRBV7-6; 7 bases match TRBD1. The germline V gene has CDR1 SGHVS and CDR2 FNYEAQ. V was clipped by 5 bases and J by 0 bases; unmatched bases: 13. This CDR3 comprises 18 residues. The CDR3: CASSHLYRDSVSGNTIYF. CDR3 bases: TGTGCCAGCAGCCACCTGTACCGGGACAGTGTCTCTGGAAACACCATATATTTT.

This clone has just one count. CDR3 residues: CASSGTGGWANEKLFF. As DNA, the CDR3 is TGTGCCAGCAGTGGGACAGGGGGATGGGCTAATGAAAAACTGTTTTTT. The genes are TRBV28 and TRBJ1-4; 11 positions match TRBD1. This CDR3 is built from 16 residues. Per the germline V gene, CDR1 is MDHEN and CDR2 is SYDVKM. Trimming removed 5 bases from V and 3 bases from J; junction bases left unmatched: 5.

This clone has just a few counts. Other DNA sequences of this sample code for an identical CDR3. The chain carries TRBV29-1 and TRBJ2-3; maybe TRBD2 (6 bases). The CDR3 has 14 amino acids. V was trimmed by 4 bases and J by 0 bases, leaving 11 bases between them. Germline assignment: CDR1 SQVTM and CDR2 ANQGSEA. The CDR3 DNA sequence: TGCAGCGTTGTCGGGCGGGGAAGCACAGATACGCAGTATTTT. Translated: CSVVGRGSTDTQYF.

This clone occurred once. This sequence joins TRBV7-2 and TRBJ2-1; D is perhaps TRBD2 (6 bases). Trimming cost V 4 bases and J 9 bases, with 16 bases left between them. The CDR3 runs 14 residues. CDR1 and CDR2 from the germline V gene are SGHTA and FQGNSA. The CDR3 DNA reads as TGTGCCAGCAGCTCGCGAACTAGCATCGGTGAGCAGTTCTTC. Translation: CASSSRTSIGEQFF.

This clone was seen a handful of times. The chain is built from TRBV7-9 and TRBJ1-1; TRBD1 is a possible D gene (6 bases). Trimming cost V 6 bases and J 0 bases, with 14 bases left between them. CDR1 is SEHNR, CDR2 FQNEAQ, per germline (reference sequence). This CDR3 region has 15 residues. The DNA for the CDR3 is TGTGCCAGCAGGGGGACACAGGACATGAACACTGAAGCTTTCTTT. This translates into CASRGTQDMNTEAFF.

V usage is TRBV4-2 and J usage is TRBJ2-1; D is undetermined. Germline lookup yields CDR1 LGHNA and CDR2 YNFKEQ. This CDR3 is built from 14 residues. With 3 bases removed from V and 6 bases from J, the gap between germline ends came to 12 bases. The CDR3 region is CASSHASDRNEQFF. DNA of the CDR3: TGTGCCAGCAGCCACGCCAGCGACCGCAATGAGCAGTTCTTC.

This clone was detected only a few times. V and J are TRBV5-1 and TRBJ1-3; D is unclear. V was trimmed by 0 bases and J by 0 bases, leaving 10 bases between them. This CDR3 comprises 16 residues. Per germline, CDR1 SGHRS and CDR2 YFSETQ. CDR3 amino acids: CASSLELLVSGNTIYF. CDR3 bases: TGCGCCAGCAGCTTGGAGCTTCTAGTCTCTGGAAACACCATATATTTT.

This clone is labeled as medium-sized. The chain links TRBV5-6 to TRBJ1-5; TRBD1 might be the D (6 bases). Trimming took off 3 bases at V and 6 bases at J, with 13 bases between the two ends. The CDR3 sequence is 14 residues long. Germline V gene sequence: CDR1 SGHDT, CDR2 YYEEEE. The CDR3, as DNA: TGTGCCAGCAGCTCAGGGGTTTCAGGTCAGCCCCAGCATTTT. It codes for CASSSGVSGQPQHF.

The CDR3 coding sequence is TGTGCCGTTAAGGGACTTACCAACACCGGGGAGCTGTTTTTT. Residues: CAVKGLTNTGELFF. V gene TRBV30 combines with J gene TRBJ2-2, with a possible D match to TRBD2 (6 bases). Germline values: CDR1 GTSNPN, CDR2 SVGIG (reference sequence). Trimming cost V 8 bases and J 2 bases, with 15 bases left between them. The CDR3 loop spans 14 amino acids. Combining the CDR3 with reference TRBV30 and TRBJ2-2 gives the whole variable domain SQTIHQWPATLVQPVGSPLSLECTVEGTSNPNLYWYRQAAGRGLQLLFYSVGIGQISSEVPQNLSASRPQDRQFILSSKKLLLSDSGFYLCAVKGLTNTGELFFGEGSRLTVL.

The sample holds one count of this clone. The chain recombines TRBV11-3 with TRBJ2-5, with 7 positions matching TRBD1. CDR3 length equals 15 residues. The germline CDR1 and CDR2 sequences are SGHNT and YENEEA. J lost 2 bases, V lost 5 bases, and 8 bases had no gene match. CDR3 in DNA: TGTGCCAGCAGCCTAGGGGGCGAGAGGCAAGAGACCCAGTACTTC. Translation gives CASSLGGERQETQYF.

The rearrangement uses TRBV6-5 and TRBJ1-2, with D tentatively TRBD1 (6 bases). CDR3 length: 14 amino acids. Germline CDR1 MNHEY, CDR2 SVGAGI. V lost 2 bases, J lost 3 bases, and 10 bases lay in between. The CDR3 protein is CASSYRTGYYGYTF. CDR3 coding DNA: TGTGCCAGCAGTTACCGCACAGGGTACTATGGCTACACCTTC.

This clone has a single count. The J gene is TRBJ2-7, the V gene TRBV13; D call uncertain. The germline CDR1 and CDR2 sequences are PRHDT and FYEKMQ (reference sequence). The V end lost 5 bases, the J end lost 3 bases, and 14 bases lay between the germline ends. This CDR3 is built from 14 residues. The CDR3 loop is CASSKEPYNYEQYF. CDR3 coding DNA: TGTGCCAGCAGCAAGGAGCCTTATAACTACGAGCAGTACTTC.

The rearrangement links TRBV18 to TRBJ2-7; possible D gene TRBD2, 5 bases. V was cut by 2 bases and J by 4 bases, with 15 bases left in between. Germline V gene sequence: CDR1 KGHSH, CDR2 LQKENI. The CDR3 runs to 15 residues. This CDR3 is CASSPVTRQLYEQYF. The CDR3 DNA reads as TGTGCCAGCTCACCAGTCACTAGACAATTATACGAGCAGTACTTC.

This rearrangement joins TRBV7-6 to TRBJ2-1, with D perhaps TRBD2 (5 bases). The V and J ends lost 5 bases and 3 bases respectively, with 5 bases between them. Looked up from germline, CDR1 is SGHVS and CDR2 is FNYEAQ. The CDR3 has 12 amino acids. The CDR3 nucleotides read TGTGCCAGCAGCCGGGACTACAATGAGCAGTTCTTC. Translated, it gives CASSRDYNEQFF.

The chain is built from TRBV13 and TRBJ2-7; D is undetermined. Trimming took 5 bases from V and 5 from J, leaving 13 bases between them. This CDR3 is built from 13 residues. Per the germline V gene, CDR1 is PRHDT and CDR2 is FYEKMQ (reference sequence). CDR3 sequence: CASSPTILHEQYF. The CDR3 nucleotides read TGTGCCAGCAGCCCCACCATACTACACGAGCAGTACTTC.

The chain links TRBV5-6 to TRBJ2-7; 7 positions agree with TRBD2. V lost 4 bases, J lost 0 bases, and 7 bases stayed unmatched. This CDR3 has 15 residues. Germline lookup yields CDR1 SGHDT and CDR2 YYEEEE. The CDR3 spells CASSPGGRSSYEQYF. Here the CDR3 DNA reads TGTGCCAGCAGCCCGGGAGGCCGGAGCTCCTACGAGCAGTACTTC.

The chain employs TRBV28 and TRBJ1-4; 8 positions match TRBD1. Losses at the gene ends were 6 bases for V and 2 bases for J; bases not matched to a gene: 14. CDR3 length: 18 amino acids. Germline V gene lookup returns CDR1 MDHEN and CDR2 SYDVKM. The CDR3 sequence: CASSTPDRGLWTNEKLFF. The CDR3 DNA follows: TGTGCCAGCAGCACCCCCGACAGGGGACTGTGGACTAATGAAAAACTGTTTTTT.

The CDR3 nucleotides are TGCGCCAGCAGCTCGGGTCTTTCTAGCACAGATACGCAGTATTTT. This encodes CASSSGLSSTDTQYF. This rearrangement joins TRBV5-1 to TRBJ2-3, with unresolved D. With 3 bases removed from V and 0 bases from J, the gap between germline ends came to 11 bases. There are 15 residues in the CDR3. The germline gives CDR1 SGHRS, CDR2 YFSETQ.

V and J are TRBV9 and TRBJ1-1; TRBD1 aligns across 7 bases. There are 14 residues in the CDR3. J lost 3 bases, V lost 4 bases, and 6 bases had no gene match. Germline V gene sequence: CDR1 SGDLS, CDR2 YYNGEE. The CDR3 loop reads CASSITQGYTEAFF. The CDR3 DNA sequence: TGTGCCAGCAGCATAACACAGGGGTACACTGAAGCTTTCTTT.

The chain couples TRBV5-6 to TRBJ2-5, with TRBD1 matching over 12 bases. This CDR3 is built from 14 residues. V shed 8 bases and J 5 bases; nucleotides not matched to a gene: 7. Germline V gene sequence: CDR1 SGHDT, CDR2 YYEEEE. CDR3 coding DNA: TGTGCCAGTTTGGGACAGGGGGCCTGGGAGACCCAGTACTTC. It specifies CASLGQGAWETQYF.

The chain is built from TRBV10-3 and TRBJ2-7; TRBD2 matches 8 bases. The CDR3 sequence is 14 residues long. Germline loops: CDR1 ENHRY, CDR2 SYGVKD. J was trimmed by 5 bases and V by 8 bases; bases with no gene match: 11. CDR3 loop: CAIAIASGPNEQYF. The CDR3 DNA follows: TGTGCCATCGCAATAGCTAGCGGGCCGAACGAGCAGTACTTC.

V and J are TRBV5-1 and TRBJ2-2; 9 nucleotides match TRBD1. The V gene end was trimmed by 4 bases and the J gene end by 7 bases; junction bases not matched to a gene: 5. The CDR3 totals 14 residues. Germline V gives CDR1 SGHRS, CDR2 YFSETQ. CDR3 loop: CASSRDRDDGELFF. The DNA for the CDR3 is TGCGCCAGCAGCCGGGACAGGGACGACGGGGAGCTGTTTTTT.

V is TRBV11-2 and J is TRBJ1-3; 7 nucleotides align to TRBD1. After removal of 5 bases from V and 4 bases from J, the junction contained 11 bases not matched to a gene. This CDR3 has 16 residues. Germline lookup yields CDR1 SGHAT and CDR2 FQNNGV. The chain's CDR3 is CASSRGRGSRGNTIYF. CDR3 nucleotide sequence: TGTGCCAGCAGCCGGGGCAGGGGGTCGAGGGGAAACACCATATATTTT.

The chain uses TRBV7-3 and TRBJ2-6, with D possibly being TRBD1 (5 bases). The CDR3 has 20 amino acids. Germline CDR1 and CDR2: SGHTA and FQGTGA. The ends were cut back, 1 base at V and 0 bases at J, with 19 bases in the middle. The DNA for the CDR3 is TGTGCCAGCAGCTTAAATAAGGGGATAATTCAAGTCTCTGGGGCCAACGTCCTGACTTTC. Residues: CASSLNKGIIQVSGANVLTF. The complete variable domain, with remaining parts taken from reference TRBV7-3 and TRBJ2-6, reads GAGVSQTPSNKVTEKGKYVELRCDPISGHTALYWYRQSLGQGPEFLIYFQGTGAADDSGLPNDRFFAVRPEGSVSTLKIQRTERGDSAVYLCASSLNKGIIQVSGANVLTFGAGSRLTVL.